The clone carrying this TCR beta chain was observed a handful of times. How the authors handled the data: Reference gene primer amplification gave estimated nucleated cell counts. The table came from immunoSEQ multiplex PCR; TCRdb's copy has only in-frame clones and leaves some out. V and J calls and clone size come straight from that table; D and trimming were deduced from the DNA. Of 140,000 to 150,000 clones in the sample, over 80% were seen once. Germline V gives CDR1 MNHEY, CDR2 SVGAGI. The CDR3 runs to 13 residues. Unmatched junction bases numbered 3, after V lost 6 bases and J lost 2 bases. The sample comes from a study of blood T cell repertoires in COVID-19. Study overall: The United States, Italy and Spain provided the acute and convalescent COVID-19 samples. Sources were T cells, B-cell-depleted T cells, or PBMCs; the material itself was cDNA or gDNA.

V and J are TRBV6-5 and TRBJ1-2, with 7 bases aligning to TRBD1. The source is a woman between 45 and 65 years old with acute or convalescent COVID-19. Sequencing was done on a sample of peripheral blood. The DNA for the CDR3 is TGTGCCAGCAGCCGACAGGGAAACTATGGCTACACCTTC. It encodes CASSRQGNYGYTF.